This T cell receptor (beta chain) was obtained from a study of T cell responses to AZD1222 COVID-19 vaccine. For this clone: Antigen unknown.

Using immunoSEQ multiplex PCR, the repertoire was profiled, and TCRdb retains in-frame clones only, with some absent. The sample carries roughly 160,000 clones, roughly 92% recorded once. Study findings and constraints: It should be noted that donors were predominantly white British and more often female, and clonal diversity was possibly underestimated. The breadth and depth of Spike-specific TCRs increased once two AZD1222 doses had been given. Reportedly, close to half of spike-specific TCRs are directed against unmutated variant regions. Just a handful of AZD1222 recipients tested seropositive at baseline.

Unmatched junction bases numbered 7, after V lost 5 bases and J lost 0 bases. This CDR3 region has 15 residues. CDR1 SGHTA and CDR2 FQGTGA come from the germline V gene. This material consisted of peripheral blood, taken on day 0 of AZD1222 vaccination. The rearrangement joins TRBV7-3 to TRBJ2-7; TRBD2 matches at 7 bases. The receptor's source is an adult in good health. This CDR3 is CASSPPRDYSYEQYF. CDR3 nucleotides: TGTGCCAGCAGCCCCCCCCGGGACTACTCCTACGAGCAGTACTTC.